This T cell receptor beta chain is from a study of cytomegalovirus exposure and HLA in healthy donors. About the research overall: Out of roughly 200 million T cells, an earlier analysis found fewer than 140 million unique TCR beta sequences in total.

Worth noting for this clone: The antigen is not known.

Study-wide results and limits: There were some public TCRs occurring in many donors, but most TCR sequences were rare. Accurate predictions that matched the HLA-A and HLA-B alleles of most subjects were reportedly made from TCR beta sequences. Cytomegalovirus status was reportedly diagnosed by the classifier with high sensitivity and specificity.

The PCR used 60 Vbeta and 13 Jbeta primers. TCRdb keeps only in-frame clones here, not all; method: immunoSEQ multiplex PCR. The profile covers around 150,000 clones, with about 88% appearing a single time and 2% to 2.5% taken by the ten largest. The germline gives CDR1 SGHVS, CDR2 FNYEAQ. This CDR3 comprises 12 residues. With 5 bases removed from V and 5 bases from J, the gap between germline ends came to 10 bases. The source of this sequence is a young man in good health and CMV-seropositive. The chain joins TRBV7-6 to TRBJ2-7; D not certain. Sequenced sample: PBMCs. As DNA, the CDR3 is TGTGCCAGCAGCCCAAACACCGACGAGCAGTACTTC. Translated, it gives CASSPNTDEQYF.